These 14 T cell receptor beta chains were all obtained from the same sample, sequenced in a study of shared clonotypes between healthy human individuals. Selected positively for CCR7 and CD45RO-negative, naive CD8 cells excluded terminally differentiated effector memory CD45RA+ cells. Sequencing was performed with immunoSEQ multiplex PCR; in TCRdb, only in-frame clones are kept and a portion is missing. Of some 2,000,000 clones listed, about 95% are singletons. Sequencing input: naive CD8+ T cells sorted from blood. The receptors originated from a man between 18 and 29 years old in good health.

The chain has TRBV7-8 and TRBJ2-3; D ambiguous. Germline assignment: CDR1 SGHVS and CDR2 FQNEAQ. V shed 1 base and J shed 3 bases, with 14 bases lying between them. This CDR3 has 16 residues. CDR3 nucleotide sequence: TGTGCCAGCAGCTTAGATCGGCAGCGATGGACAGATACGCAGTATTTT. It is translated as CASSLDRQRWTDTQYF.

This rearrangement joins TRBV5-1 to TRBJ1-1, with 10 bases that match TRBD1. Germline V gene lookup returns CDR1 SGHRS and CDR2 YFSETQ. Losses at the gene ends were 2 bases for V and 5 bases for J; bases not matched to a gene: 12. This CDR3 has 17 residues. Written as DNA, the CDR3 is TGCGCCAGCAGCTTCCCGGAGGGGACAGGGGCTGGGACTGAAGCTTTCTTT. Its protein is CASSFPEGTGAGTEAFF.

A few counts support this clone. The chain is built from TRBV5-1 and TRBJ1-2; D is unresolved. With 2 bases removed from V and 4 bases from J, the gap between germline ends came to 12 bases. The CDR3 spans 14 residues. Germline values: CDR1 SGHRS, CDR2 YFSETQ. For the CDR3, the DNA is TGCGCCAGCAGCTTATCAGGTGCAGCCTATGGCTACACCTTC. Amino acid sequence: CASSLSGAAYGYTF.

V and J are TRBV7-9 and TRBJ2-2; D uncertain. CDR1 is SEHNR, CDR2 FQNEAQ, per germline (reference sequence). V was pared by 1 base and J by 3 bases, with 15 bases between. The CDR3 contains 17 residues. CDR3 DNA sequence: TGTGCCAGCAGCTTAGTTCTATTTAGGGAAGACACCGGGGAGCTGTTTTTT. This codes for CASSLVLFREDTGELFF. The complete variable domain, with remaining parts taken from reference TRBV7-9 and TRBJ2-2, reads DTGVSQNPRHKITKRGQNVTFRCDPISEHNRLYWYRQTLGQGPEFLTYFQNEAQLEKSRLLSDRFSAERPKGSFSTLEIQRTEQGDSAMYLCASSLVLFREDTGELFFGEGSRLTVL.

The rearrangement links TRBV19 to TRBJ2-3; D uncertain. The V gene's germline CDR1 is LNHDA and CDR2 SQIVND (reference sequence). Trimming left V 10 bases short and J 7 bases short, with 12 bases between. CDR3 length: 11 amino acids. CDR3 DNA sequence: TGTGCCACCCAAGGCGCGAATACGCAGTATTTT. Translated, it gives CATQGANTQYF.

The chain combines TRBV9 with TRBJ2-2; unclear D gene. This CDR3 contains 15 residues. The V and J ends lost 2 bases and 4 bases respectively, with 12 bases between them. Germline lookup yields CDR1 SGDLS and CDR2 YYNGEE. In nucleotides, the CDR3 is TGTGCCAGCAGCGTGGAAAGGGCCGGCACCGGGGAGCTGTTTTTT. Its translation is CASSVERAGTGELFF.

The chain employs TRBV11-2 and TRBJ2-1; no firm D call. V dropped 5 bases and J dropped 4 bases, with 15 bases sitting between them. Germline V gene sequence: CDR1 SGHAT, CDR2 FQNNGV. The CDR3 is 15 amino acids. The CDR3 loop is CASSPWPKPYNEQFF. CDR3 nucleotides: TGTGCCAGCAGCCCCTGGCCAAAGCCTTACAATGAGCAGTTCTTC.

V usage is TRBV2 and J usage is TRBJ2-2; 8 bases agree with TRBD1. CDR1 and CDR2 from the germline V gene are SNHLY and FYNNEI. This CDR3 has 14 residues. Unmatched junction bases numbered 5, after V lost 4 bases and J lost 7 bases. For the CDR3, the DNA is TGTGCCAGCAGTGCTCCAGGGGGCATCGGGGAGCTGTTTTTT. Translation gives CASSAPGGIGELFF.

A few counts support this clone. The rearrangement joins TRBV18 to TRBJ1-2, with TRBD1 matching over 7 bases. The ends lost 3 bases at V and 3 bases at J; junction bases unmatched: 4. CDR1 is KGHSH and CDR2 is LQKENI in the germline V gene. This CDR3 is built from 14 residues. CDR3 nucleotides: TGTGCCAGCTCACCTGACAGGGCCGACTATGGCTACACCTTC. Amino acid sequence: CASSPDRADYGYTF.

The rearrangement uses TRBV5-6 and TRBJ2-3, with a tentative D call TRBD2 (5 bases). Between the trimmed V and J ends, which lost 1 base and 8 bases, there was a span of 14 bases. The CDR3 is made up of 14 amino acids. Germline lookup yields CDR1 SGHDT and CDR2 YYEEEE. CDR3 DNA sequence: TGTGCCAGCAGCTTGTCTGGTAGCGAGGTTACGCAGTATTTT. Translating gives CASSLSGSEVTQYF.

V gene TRBV7-9 combines with J gene TRBJ2-3; TRBD2 matches at 8 bases. Trimming cost V 1 base and J 4 bases; bases outside gene matches: 7. The V gene's germline CDR1 is SEHNR and CDR2 FQNEAQ (reference sequence). This CDR3 region has 16 residues. The CDR3 is CASSLGGGLEADTQYF. CDR3 DNA sequence: TGTGCCAGCAGCTTAGGCGGGGGGCTAGAGGCAGATACGCAGTATTTT.

This chain links TRBV5-1 with TRBJ2-7, with 9 positions matching TRBD1. The V segment lost 3 bases and the J segment 6 bases; nucleotides outside the gene matches: 10. The germline CDR1 and CDR2 sequences are SGHRS and YFSETQ. The CDR3 has 15 amino acids. The CDR3 DNA follows: TGCGCCAGCAGCTGGAAGGGACAGGGAGCGGGCGAGCAGTACTTC. Protein sequence: CASSWKGQGAGEQYF.

This chain uses TRBV27 with TRBJ1-2; 10 positions agree with TRBD1. The germline CDR1 and CDR2 sequences are MNHEY and SMNVEV (reference sequence). This CDR3 is 16 amino acids long. Trimming removed 4 bases from V and 3 bases from J; junction bases left unmatched: 8. CDR3 coding DNA: TGTGCCAGCAGTTCTGGGACAGGGGCTGATCACTATGGCTACACCTTC. Protein product: CASSSGTGADHYGYTF.

The V and J genes are TRBV9 and TRBJ2-1; D is possibly TRBD2 (6 bases). The CDR3 runs 17 residues. CDR1 and CDR2 (germline): SGDLS, YYNGEE. Deletions cut 4 bases from V and 0 bases from J, with 17 bases between. CDR3 in amino acids: CASSPGPLALSYNEQFF. The CDR3 DNA sequence: TGTGCCAGCAGCCCTGGCCCGCTAGCGCTCTCCTACAATGAGCAGTTCTTC.